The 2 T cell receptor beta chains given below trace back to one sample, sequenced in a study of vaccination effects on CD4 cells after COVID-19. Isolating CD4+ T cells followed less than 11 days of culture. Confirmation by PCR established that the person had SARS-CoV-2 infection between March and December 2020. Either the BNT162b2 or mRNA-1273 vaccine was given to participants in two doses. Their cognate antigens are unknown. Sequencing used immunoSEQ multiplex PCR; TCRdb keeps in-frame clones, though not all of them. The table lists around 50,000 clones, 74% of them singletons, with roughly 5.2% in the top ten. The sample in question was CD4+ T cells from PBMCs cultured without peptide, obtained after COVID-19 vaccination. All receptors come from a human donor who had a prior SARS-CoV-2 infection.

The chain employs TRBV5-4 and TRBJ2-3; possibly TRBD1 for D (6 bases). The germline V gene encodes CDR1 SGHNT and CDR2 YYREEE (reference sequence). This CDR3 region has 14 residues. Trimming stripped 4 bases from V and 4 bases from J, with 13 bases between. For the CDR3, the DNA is TGTGCCAGCAGCACAGGGTCAGGCCCAGATACGCAGTATTTT. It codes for CASSTGSGPDTQYF.

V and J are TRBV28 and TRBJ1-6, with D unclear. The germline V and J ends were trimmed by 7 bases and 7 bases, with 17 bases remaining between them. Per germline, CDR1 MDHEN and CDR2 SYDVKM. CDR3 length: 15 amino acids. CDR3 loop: CASNPVERENSPLHF. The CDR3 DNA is TGTGCCAGCAACCCAGTGGAGAGAGAAAATTCACCCCTCCACTTT.